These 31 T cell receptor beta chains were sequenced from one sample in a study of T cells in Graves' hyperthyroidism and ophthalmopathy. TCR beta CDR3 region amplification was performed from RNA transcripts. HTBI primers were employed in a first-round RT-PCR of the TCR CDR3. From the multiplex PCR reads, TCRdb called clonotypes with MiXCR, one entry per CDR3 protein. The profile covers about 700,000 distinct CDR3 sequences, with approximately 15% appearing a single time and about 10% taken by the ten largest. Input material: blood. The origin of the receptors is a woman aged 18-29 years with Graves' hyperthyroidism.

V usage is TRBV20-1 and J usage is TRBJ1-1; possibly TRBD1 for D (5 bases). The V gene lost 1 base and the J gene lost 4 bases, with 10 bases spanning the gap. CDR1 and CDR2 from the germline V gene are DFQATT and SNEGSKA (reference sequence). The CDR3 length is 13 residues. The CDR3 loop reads CSARVRGGTEAFF. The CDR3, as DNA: TGCAGTGCTAGAGTTCGGGGGGGCACTGAAGCTTTCTTT.

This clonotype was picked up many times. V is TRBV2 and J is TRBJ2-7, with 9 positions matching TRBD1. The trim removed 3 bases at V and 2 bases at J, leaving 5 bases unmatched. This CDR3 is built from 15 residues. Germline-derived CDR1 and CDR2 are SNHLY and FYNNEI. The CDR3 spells CASSENRGHAYEQYF. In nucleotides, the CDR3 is TGTGCCAGCAGTGAGAACAGGGGGCACGCCTACGAGCAGTACTTC.

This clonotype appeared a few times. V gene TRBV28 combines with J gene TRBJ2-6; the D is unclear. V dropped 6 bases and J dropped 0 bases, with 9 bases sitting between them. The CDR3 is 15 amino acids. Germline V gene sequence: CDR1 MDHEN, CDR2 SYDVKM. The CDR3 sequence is CASSRLPSGANVLTF. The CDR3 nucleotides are TGTGCCAGCAGCCGTCTCCCCTCTGGGGCCAACGTCCTGACTTTC.

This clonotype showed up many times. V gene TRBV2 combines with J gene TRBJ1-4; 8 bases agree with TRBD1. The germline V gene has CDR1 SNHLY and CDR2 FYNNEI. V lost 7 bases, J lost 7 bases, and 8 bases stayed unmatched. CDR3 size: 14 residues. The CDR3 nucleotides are TGTGCCAGCACCTCAGGGGGCATCGGTGAAAAACTGTTTTTT. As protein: CASTSGGIGEKLFF. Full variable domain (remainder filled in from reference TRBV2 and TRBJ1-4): EPEVTQTPSHQVTQMGQEVILRCVPISNHLYFYWYRQILGQKVEFLVSFYNNEISEKSEIFDDQFSVERPDGSNFTLKIRSTKLEDSAMYFCASTSGGIGEKLFFGSGTQLSVL.

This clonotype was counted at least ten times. Here the CDR3 reads CASRIFGHEQFF. The CDR3 DNA reads TGTGCCAGCAGAATATTTGGGCATGAGCAGTTCTTC. This chain connects TRBV6-2 or TRBV6-3 to TRBJ2-1; D gene unclear. The CDR3 is 12 residues long. CDR1 is MNHEY and CDR2 is SVGEGT in the germline V gene. V lost 6 bases and J lost 8, with 11 bases in between.

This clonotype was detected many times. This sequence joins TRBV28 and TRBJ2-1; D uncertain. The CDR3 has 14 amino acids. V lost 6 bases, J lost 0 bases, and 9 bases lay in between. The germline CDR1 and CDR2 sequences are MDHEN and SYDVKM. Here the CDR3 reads CASRVAFSYNEQFF. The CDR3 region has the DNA TGTGCCAGCAGGGTAGCATTCTCCTACAATGAGCAGTTCTTC.

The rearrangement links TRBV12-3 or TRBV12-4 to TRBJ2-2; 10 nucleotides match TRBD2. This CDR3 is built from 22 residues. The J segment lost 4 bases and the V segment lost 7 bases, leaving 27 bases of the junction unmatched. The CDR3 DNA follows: TGTGCCAGCATTATGGAGTATCGCCCGGGACTAGCGCGAACAAAAACCACCGGGGAGCTGTTTTTT. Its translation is CASIMEYRPGLARTKTTGELFF.

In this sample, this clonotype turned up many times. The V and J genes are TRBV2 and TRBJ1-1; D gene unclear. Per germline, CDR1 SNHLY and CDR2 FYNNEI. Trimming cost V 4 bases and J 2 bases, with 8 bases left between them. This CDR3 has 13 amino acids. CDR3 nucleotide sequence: TGTGCCAGCAGTGTACAGCTAAACACTGAAGCTTTCTTT. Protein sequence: CASSVQLNTEAFF.

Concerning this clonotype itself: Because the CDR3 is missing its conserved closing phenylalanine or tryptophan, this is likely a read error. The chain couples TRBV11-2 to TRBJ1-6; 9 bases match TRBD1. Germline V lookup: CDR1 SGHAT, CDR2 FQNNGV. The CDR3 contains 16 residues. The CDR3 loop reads CANSFGQGMRNSPLHL. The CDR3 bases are TGTGCCAACAGCTTCGGACAGGGGATGAGAAATTCACCCCTCCACCTT.

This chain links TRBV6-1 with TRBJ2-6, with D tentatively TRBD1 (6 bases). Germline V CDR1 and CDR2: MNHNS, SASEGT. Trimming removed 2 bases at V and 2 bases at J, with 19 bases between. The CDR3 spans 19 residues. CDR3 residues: CASSESPPGVFTGANVLTF. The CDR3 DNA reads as TGTGCCAGCAGTGAATCTCCCCCAGGGGTCTTTACTGGGGCCAACGTCCTGACTTTC.

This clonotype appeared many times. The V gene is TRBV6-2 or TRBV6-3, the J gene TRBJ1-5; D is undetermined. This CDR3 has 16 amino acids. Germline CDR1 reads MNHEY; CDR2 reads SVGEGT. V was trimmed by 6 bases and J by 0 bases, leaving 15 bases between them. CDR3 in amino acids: CASSPLPYNSNQPQHF. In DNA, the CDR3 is TGTGCCAGCAGCCCATTACCATACAATAGCAATCAGCCCCAGCATTTT.

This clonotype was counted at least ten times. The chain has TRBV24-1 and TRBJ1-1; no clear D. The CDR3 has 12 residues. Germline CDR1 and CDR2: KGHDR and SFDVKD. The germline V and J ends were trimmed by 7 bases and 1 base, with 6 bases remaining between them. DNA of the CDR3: TGTGCCACCAGCGACTGGAACACTGAAGCTTTCTTT. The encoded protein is CATSDWNTEAFF.

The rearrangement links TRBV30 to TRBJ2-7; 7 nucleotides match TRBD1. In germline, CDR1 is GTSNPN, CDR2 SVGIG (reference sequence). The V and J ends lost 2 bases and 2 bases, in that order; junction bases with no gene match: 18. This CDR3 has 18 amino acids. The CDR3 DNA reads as TGTGCCTGGAGTCCACTCTATAGCAAGACAGGGATCCCCTACGAGCAGTACTTC. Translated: CAWSPLYSKTGIPYEQYF.

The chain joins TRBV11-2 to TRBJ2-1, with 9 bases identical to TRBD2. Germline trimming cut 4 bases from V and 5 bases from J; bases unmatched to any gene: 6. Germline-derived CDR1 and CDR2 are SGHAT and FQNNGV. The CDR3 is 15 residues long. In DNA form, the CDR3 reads TGTGCCAGCAGCTCGGAGCTAGCGGGAAACAATGAGCAGTTCTTC. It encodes CASSSELAGNNEQFF.

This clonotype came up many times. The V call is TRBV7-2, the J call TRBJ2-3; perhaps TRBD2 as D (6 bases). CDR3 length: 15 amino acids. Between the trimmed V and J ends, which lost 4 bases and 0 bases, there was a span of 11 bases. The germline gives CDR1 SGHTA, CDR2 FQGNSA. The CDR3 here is CASSSGGPSTDTQYF. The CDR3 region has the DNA TGTGCCAGCAGCTCCGGGGGACCAAGCACAGATACGCAGTATTTT.

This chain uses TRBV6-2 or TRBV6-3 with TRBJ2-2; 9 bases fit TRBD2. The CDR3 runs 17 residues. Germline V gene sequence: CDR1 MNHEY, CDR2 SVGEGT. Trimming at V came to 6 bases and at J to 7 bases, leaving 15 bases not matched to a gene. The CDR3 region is CASRPPRREGRGGELFF. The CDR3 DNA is TGTGCCAGCAGACCCCCTAGGCGGGAGGGCCGAGGCGGGGAGCTGTTTTTT.

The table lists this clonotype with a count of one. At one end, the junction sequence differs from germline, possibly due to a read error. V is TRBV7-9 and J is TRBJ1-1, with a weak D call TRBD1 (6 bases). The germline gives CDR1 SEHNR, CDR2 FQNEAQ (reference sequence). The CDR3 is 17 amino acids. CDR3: CTSSPRGISKGNTEAFF. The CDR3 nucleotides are TGTACCAGCAGCCCCAGGGGAATTTCAAAAGGGAACACTGAAGCTTTCTTT.

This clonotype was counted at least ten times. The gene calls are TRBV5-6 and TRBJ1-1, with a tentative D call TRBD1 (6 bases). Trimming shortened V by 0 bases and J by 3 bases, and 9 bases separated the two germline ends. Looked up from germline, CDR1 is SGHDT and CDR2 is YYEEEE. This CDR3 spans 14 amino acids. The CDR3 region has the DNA TGTGCCAGCAGCTTGGAGGGGGGAGACACTGAAGCTTTCTTT. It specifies CASSLEGGDTEAFF.

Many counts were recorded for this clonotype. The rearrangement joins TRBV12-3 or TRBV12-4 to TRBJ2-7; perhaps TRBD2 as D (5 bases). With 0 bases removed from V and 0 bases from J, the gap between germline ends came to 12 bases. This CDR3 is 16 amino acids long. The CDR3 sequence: CASSLAFGGSSYEQYF. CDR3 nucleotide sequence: TGTGCCAGCAGTTTAGCGTTTGGAGGTAGCTCCTACGAGCAGTACTTC.

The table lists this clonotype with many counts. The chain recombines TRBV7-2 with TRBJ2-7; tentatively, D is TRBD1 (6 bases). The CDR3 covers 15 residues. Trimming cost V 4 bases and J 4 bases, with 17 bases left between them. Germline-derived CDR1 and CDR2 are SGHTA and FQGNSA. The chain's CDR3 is CASSSTGTKTYEQYF. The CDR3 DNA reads TGTGCCAGCAGCTCAACTGGGACAAAGACTTACGAGCAGTACTTC.

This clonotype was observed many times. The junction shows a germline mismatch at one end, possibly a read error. In DNA form, the CDR3 reads TGTGCCAGCACCTTAGGGACAGGGGTAGGAGGCACTGAAGCTTTCTTT. Its protein product is CASTLGTGVGGTEAFF. The gene calls are TRBV7-2 and TRBJ1-1, with TRBD1 identical over 10 bases. From germline, CDR1 is SGHTA and CDR2 FQGNSA. The CDR3 contains 16 residues.

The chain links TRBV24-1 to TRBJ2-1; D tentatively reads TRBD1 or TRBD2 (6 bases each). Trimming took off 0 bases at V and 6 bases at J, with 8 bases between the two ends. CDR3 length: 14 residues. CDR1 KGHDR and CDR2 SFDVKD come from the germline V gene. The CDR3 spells CATSDLRGPNEQFF. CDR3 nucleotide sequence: TGTGCCACCAGTGATTTGCGGGGGCCCAATGAGCAGTTCTTC.

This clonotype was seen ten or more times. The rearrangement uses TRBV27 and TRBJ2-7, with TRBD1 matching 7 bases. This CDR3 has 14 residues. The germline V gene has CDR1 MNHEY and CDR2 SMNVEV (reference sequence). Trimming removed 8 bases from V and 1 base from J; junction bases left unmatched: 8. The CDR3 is CASQTGPYSYEQYF. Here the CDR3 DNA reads TGTGCCAGCCAGACAGGGCCCTATTCCTACGAGCAGTACTTC.

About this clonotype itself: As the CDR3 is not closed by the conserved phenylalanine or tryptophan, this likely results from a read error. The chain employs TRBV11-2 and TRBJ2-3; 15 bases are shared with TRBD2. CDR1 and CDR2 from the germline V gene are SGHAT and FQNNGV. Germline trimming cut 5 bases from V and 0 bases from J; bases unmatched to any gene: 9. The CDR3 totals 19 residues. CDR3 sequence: CASSPGGLAGGSSTDTQYV. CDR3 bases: TGTGCCAGCAGCCCCGGGGGACTAGCGGGAGGATCTAGCACAGATACGCAGTATGTT.

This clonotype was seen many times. CDR3 residues: CASSLDGELYNEQFF. The CDR3 bases are TGTGCCAGCAGCTTAGATGGAGAACTTTACAATGAGCAGTTCTTC. The chain recombines TRBV11-3 with TRBJ2-1; no clear D. V was pared by 0 bases and J by 4 bases, with 10 bases between. The CDR3 covers 15 residues. Per germline, CDR1 SGHNT and CDR2 YENEEA.

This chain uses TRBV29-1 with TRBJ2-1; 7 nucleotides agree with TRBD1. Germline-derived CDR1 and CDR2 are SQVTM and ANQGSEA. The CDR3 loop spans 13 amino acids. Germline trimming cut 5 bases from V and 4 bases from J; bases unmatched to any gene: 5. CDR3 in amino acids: CSVSGTVYNEQFF. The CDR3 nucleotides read TGCAGCGTTTCCGGGACAGTATACAATGAGCAGTTCTTC.

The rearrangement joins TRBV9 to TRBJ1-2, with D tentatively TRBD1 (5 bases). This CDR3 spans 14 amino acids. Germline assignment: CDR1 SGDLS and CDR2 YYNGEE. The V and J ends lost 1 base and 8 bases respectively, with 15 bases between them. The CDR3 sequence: CASSVSGGGDGYTF. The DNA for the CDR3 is TGTGCCAGCAGCGTATCCGGGGGAGGGGACGGCTACACCTTC.

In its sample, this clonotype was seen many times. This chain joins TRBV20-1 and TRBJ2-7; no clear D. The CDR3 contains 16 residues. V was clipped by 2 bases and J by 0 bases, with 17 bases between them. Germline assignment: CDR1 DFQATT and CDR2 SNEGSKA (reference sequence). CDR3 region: CSARNPGSENSYEQYF. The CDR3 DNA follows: TGCAGTGCTAGAAACCCGGGCAGCGAAAACTCCTACGAGCAGTACTTC.

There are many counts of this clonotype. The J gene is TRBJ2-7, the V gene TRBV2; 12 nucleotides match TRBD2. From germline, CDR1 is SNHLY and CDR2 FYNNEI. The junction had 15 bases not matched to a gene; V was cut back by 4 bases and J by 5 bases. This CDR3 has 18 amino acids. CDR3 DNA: TGTGCCAGCAGTGGAATAGTTCTAGCGGGAGGGCCGAGGGACGAGCAGTACTTC. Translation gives CASSGIVLAGGPRDEQYF.

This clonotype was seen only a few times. CDR3 region: CAISESGHSYGYTF. The CDR3 DNA is TGTGCCATCAGTGAGTCGGGACACAGCTATGGCTACACCTTC. This chain uses TRBV10-3 with TRBJ1-2, with D possibly TRBD1 on 6 matching bases. V was pared by 0 bases and J by 4 bases, with 9 bases between. Germline assignment: CDR1 ENHRY and CDR2 SYGVKD. The CDR3 runs 14 residues.

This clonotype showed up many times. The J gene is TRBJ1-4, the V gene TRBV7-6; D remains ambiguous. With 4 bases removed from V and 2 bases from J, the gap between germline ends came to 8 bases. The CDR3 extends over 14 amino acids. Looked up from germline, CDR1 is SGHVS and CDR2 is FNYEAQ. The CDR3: CASSSLGTNEKLFF. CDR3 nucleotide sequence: TGTGCCAGCAGCTCCTTAGGGACTAATGAAAAACTGTTTTTT. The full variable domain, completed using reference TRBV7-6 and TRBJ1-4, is GAGVSQSPRYKVTKRGQDVALRCDPISGHVSLYWYRQALGQGPEFLTYFNYEAQQDKSGLPNDRFSAERPEGSISTLTIQRTEQRDSAMYRCASSSLGTNEKLFFGSGTQLSVL.